A single sample gave rise to the 16 T cell receptor beta chains below, sequenced in a study of cytomegalovirus exposure and HLA in healthy donors. Some clones are missing from TCRdb's copy, which holds only in-frame ones; the method was immunoSEQ multiplex PCR. The sample includes 50,000 to 80,000 clones, roughly 94% of them seen just once. The sample taken for sequencing was PBMCs. Source of these receptors: a woman in her late teens or twenties in good health and CMV-seropositive.

The chain has TRBV4-1 and TRBJ2-3; 7 nucleotides line up with TRBD2. This CDR3 spans 16 amino acids. Germline CDR1 and CDR2: MGHRA and YSYEKL. The V segment lost 2 bases and the J segment 0 bases; nucleotides outside the gene matches: 5. The CDR3 DNA reads as TGCGCCAGCAGCCAACGCGCTAGCGGTAGCACAGATACGCAGTATTTT. It codes for CASSQRASGSTDTQYF.

The chain recombines TRBV4-1 with TRBJ2-5; 11 nucleotides line up with TRBD2. Per the germline V gene, CDR1 is MGHRA and CDR2 is YSYEKL. The CDR3 covers 17 residues. Unmatched junction bases numbered 5, after V lost 0 bases and J lost 2 bases. CDR3: CASSQDWLAGGQETQYF. CDR3 DNA sequence: TGCGCCAGCAGCCAAGATTGGCTAGCGGGAGGACAAGAGACCCAGTACTTC.

The chain is built from TRBV28 and TRBJ2-5; 9 nucleotides align to TRBD1. The CDR3 consists of 14 residues. V lost 5 bases to trimming and J lost 5 bases; unmatched junction nucleotides: 6. Germline V gene lookup returns CDR1 MDHEN and CDR2 SYDVKM. CDR3 sequence: CASSTTGGLETQYF. The CDR3, as DNA: TGTGCCAGCAGTACCACAGGGGGCTTGGAGACCCAGTACTTC. Filled out from reference TRBV28 and TRBJ2-5, the complete variable domain reads DVKVTQSSRYLVKRTGEKVFLECVQDMDHENMFWYRQDPGLGLRLIYFSYDVKMKEKGDIPEGYSVSREKKERFSLILESASTNQTSMYLCASSTTGGLETQYFGPGTRLLVL.

The rearrangement uses TRBV7-9 and TRBJ1-3; D remains ambiguous. CDR1 and CDR2 (germline): SEHNR, FQNEAQ (reference sequence). This CDR3 is 17 amino acids long. Trimming left V 5 bases short and J 2 bases short, with 19 bases between. The CDR3 nucleotides are TGTGCCAGCAGCATAGGAAGGGAGATTGTTCCTGGAAACACCATATATTTT. Protein sequence: CASSIGREIVPGNTIYF.

The V call is TRBV2, the J call TRBJ1-2; the match to TRBD1 covers 10 bases. V shed 5 bases and J 2 bases; nucleotides not matched to a gene: 5. The CDR3 covers 15 residues. Germline V gene data show CDR1 as SNHLY and CDR2 as FYNNEI. CDR3 loop: CASSPGQGSNYGYTF. CDR3 sequence (DNA): TGTGCCAGCAGTCCGGGACAGGGGTCCAACTATGGCTACACCTTC.

V and J are TRBV6-1 and TRBJ1-2; the match to TRBD1 covers 7 bases. Unmatched junction bases numbered 6, after V lost 1 base and J lost 4 bases. The CDR3 has 15 amino acids. Germline V gene lookup returns CDR1 MNHNS and CDR2 SASEGT. In nucleotides, the CDR3 is TGTGCCAGCAGTGAAGGGACAGGACCTGGCTATGGCTACACCTTC. Protein product: CASSEGTGPGYGYTF.

The chain recombines TRBV27 with TRBJ1-4, with TRBD1 as a possible D gene (6 bases). This CDR3 region has 15 residues. Germline V gene lookup returns CDR1 MNHEY and CDR2 SMNVEV (reference sequence). The V end was cut by 2 bases, the J end by 4 bases, with 11 bases between. DNA for the CDR3: TGTGCCAGCAGTTTAGCGACAGGCTATAATGAAAAACTGTTTTTT. This sequence encodes CASSLATGYNEKLFF.

The V call is TRBV6-1, the J call TRBJ1-1, with D perhaps TRBD1 (5 bases). This CDR3 has 13 residues. Trimming pared 2 bases from V and 1 base from J, leaving 5 bases between. Germline lookup yields CDR1 MNHNS and CDR2 SASEGT. Here the CDR3 DNA reads TGTGCCAGCAGTGAAACAGGGAACACTGAAGCTTTCTTT. It encodes CASSETGNTEAFF.

V usage is TRBV11-2 and J usage is TRBJ2-1, with 14 bases matching TRBD2. Germline loops: CDR1 SGHAT, CDR2 FQNNGV. V was pared by 5 bases and J by 6 bases, with 9 bases of the junction left unmatched. This CDR3 has 17 residues. The CDR3 DNA is TGTGCCAGCAGCCAGGGACTAGCGGGAGATTTTTTCAATGAGCAGTTCTTC. Translation gives CASSQGLAGDFFNEQFF.

This chain uses TRBV5-6 with TRBJ2-5; TRBD1 matches at 10 bases. The CDR3 contains 18 residues. V lost 3 bases to trimming and J lost 4 bases; unmatched junction nucleotides: 15. Looked up from germline, CDR1 is SGHDT and CDR2 is YYEEEE. In DNA, the CDR3 is TGTGCCAGCAGCTCCGAAAGAGACAGGGGGCGTTTGGGAGAGACCCAGTACTTC. Protein product: CASSSERDRGRLGETQYF. Together with reference TRBV5-6 and TRBJ2-5, the CDR3 gives the full variable domain: DAGVTQSPTHLIKTRGQQVTLRCSPKSGHDTVSWYQQALGQGPQFIFQYYEEEERQRGNFPDRFSGHQFPNYSSELNVNALLLGDSALYLCASSSERDRGRLGETQYFGPGTRLLVL.

This chain uses TRBV11-2 with TRBJ2-5; D is possibly TRBD2 (5 bases). CDR3 length equals 16 residues. Germline V gene sequence: CDR1 SGHAT, CDR2 FQNNGV. Trimming cost V 1 base and J 3 bases, with 15 bases left between them. CDR3: CASSLGVASLEETQYF. In DNA form, the CDR3 reads TGTGCCAGCAGCTTAGGAGTCGCTAGCTTGGAAGAGACCCAGTACTTC.

The chain has TRBV28 and TRBJ2-1; 11 nucleotides agree with TRBD2. The CDR3 sequence is 14 residues long. CDR1 is MDHEN and CDR2 is SYDVKM in the germline V gene. With V trimmed by 8 bases and J by 4 bases, 4 bases remained unmatched. The CDR3 protein is CASLGTSGYNEQFF. CDR3 bases: TGTGCCAGCCTAGGGACTAGCGGATACAATGAGCAGTTCTTC.

Of note for this clone: The junction differs from germline at one of its ends, possibly a read error. The chain uses TRBV29-1 and TRBJ1-3; 8 nucleotides line up with TRBD1. The CDR3 sequence is 11 residues long. Germline CDR1 and CDR2: SQVTM and ANQGSEA. The CDR3 sequence is CSVGEGQESHF. The CDR3 nucleotides are TGCAGCGTTGGAGAGGGACAGGAGTCCCATTTT.

The rearrangement joins TRBV30 to TRBJ2-1; possible D gene TRBD1, 5 bases. The CDR3 is 18 amino acids. The V end lost 3 bases, the J end lost 0 bases, and 21 bases lay between the germline ends. CDR1 and CDR2 (germline): GTSNPN, SVGIG (reference sequence). CDR3 sequence: CAWRGRGLYRSSYNEQFF. For the CDR3, the DNA is TGTGCCTGGAGGGGAAGGGGCCTCTACCGAAGCTCCTACAATGAGCAGTTCTTC.

V is TRBV28 and J is TRBJ1-5, with D tentatively TRBD1 (5 bases). V lost 6 bases and J lost 8, with 14 bases in between. The V gene's germline CDR1 is MDHEN and CDR2 SYDVKM. The CDR3 contains 13 residues. The CDR3 nucleotides read TGTGCCAGCAGCCCCCAAGGGGTGAAGCCCCAGCATTTT. As protein: CASSPQGVKPQHF.

The rearrangement links TRBV11-2 to TRBJ1-3; no clear D. V was shortened by 1 base and J by 3 bases, with 7 bases between the two germline ends. The CDR3 consists of 14 residues. CDR1 is SGHAT, CDR2 FQNNGV, per germline. Here the CDR3 DNA reads TGTGCCAGCAGCTTAGTGGTCGGTGGAAACACCATATATTTT. Translating it yields CASSLVVGGNTIYF.